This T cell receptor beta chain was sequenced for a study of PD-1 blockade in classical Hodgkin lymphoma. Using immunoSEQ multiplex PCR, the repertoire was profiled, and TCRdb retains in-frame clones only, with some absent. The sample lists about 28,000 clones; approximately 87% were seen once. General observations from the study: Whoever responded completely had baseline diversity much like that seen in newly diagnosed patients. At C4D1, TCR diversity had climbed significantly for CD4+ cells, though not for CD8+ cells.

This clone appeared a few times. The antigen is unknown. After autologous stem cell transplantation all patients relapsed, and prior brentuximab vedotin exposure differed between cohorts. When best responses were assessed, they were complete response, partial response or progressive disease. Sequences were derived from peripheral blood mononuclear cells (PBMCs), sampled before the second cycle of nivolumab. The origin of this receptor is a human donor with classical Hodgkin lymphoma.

The CDR3 sequence: CASSLVWQGQETQYF. DNA of the CDR3: TGTGCCAGCAGCTTAGTCTGGCAGGGGCAAGAGACCCAGTACTTC. V usage is TRBV7-8 and J usage is TRBJ2-5, with a weak D call TRBD1 (6 bases). CDR1 SGHVS and CDR2 FQNEAQ come from the germline V gene. This CDR3 contains 15 residues. V lost 1 base, J lost 2 bases, and 11 bases lay in between. Together with reference TRBV7-8 and TRBJ2-5, the CDR3 gives the full variable domain: GAGVSQSPRYKVAKRGQDVALRCDPISGHVSLFWYQQALGQGPEFLTYFQNEAQLDKSGLPSDRFFAERPEGSVSTLKIQRTQQEDSAVYLCASSLVWQGQETQYFGPGTRLLVL.